This is a list of T cell receptor beta chains from one sample in a study of blood T cell repertoires in COVID-19. Sequenced by immunoSEQ multiplex PCR; TCRdb stores in-frame clones only, minus some. The table has hundreds of thousands of clones, approximately 87% seen once. Material for sequencing was PBMCs or T cells enriched from blood (not recorded which). These receptors were collected from a woman in her forties or fifties in a cohort exposed to, infected with or recovered from COVID-19 (not recorded which). Each CDR3 is given with its conserved first and last residue. Each record gives: J gene, clone size, V gene, D gene, CDR3 DNA, CDR3 protein. D genes are given only for firm matches. The listing skips clone size in some rows; elsewhere it reads once, few, many or a size class.

>TRBJ2-2|.|TRBV11-2|.
TGTGCCAGCAGCTTATTCCAGTCTCTAGCCGGGACCGGGGAGCTGTTTTTT
CASSLFQSLAGTGELFF
>TRBJ1-2|.|TRBV27|TRBD1
TGTGCCAGCAGTTTATACGGGACAGACTACTATGGCTACACCTTC
CASSLYGTDYYGYTF
>TRBJ1-6|.|TRBV4-3|.
TGCGCCAGTAGAACTTACCCCTCACCCCTCCACTTT
CASRTYPSPLHF
>TRBJ2-3|once|TRBV7-2|TRBD2
TGTGCCAGCAGCTTAGAAACTAGCGGGGGGAGCACAGATACGCAGTATTTT
CASSLETSGGSTDTQYF
>TRBJ2-1|.|TRBV7-7|TRBD2
TGTGCTAGCAGCTCGGGACTAGCGGGGGGGAATGAGCAGTTCTTC
CASSSGLAGGNEQFF
>TRBJ1-6|.|TRBV6-5|TRBD1
TGTGCCAGCAGTTACCGGGACAGAAATTCACCCCTCCACTTT
CASSYRDRNSPLHF
>TRBJ1-2|.|TRBV12-3/TRBV12-4|.
TGTGCCAGCAGCCTTGAGGGGGTCTATGGCTACACCTTC
CASSLEGVYGYTF
>TRBJ1-2|.|TRBV2|.
TGTGCCAGCATTCGAGGGATTTATGGCTACACCTTC
CASIRGIYGYTF
>TRBJ2-2|.|TRBV5-4|.
TGTGCCAGCAGCTTCTCTACTTCGACCGGGGAGCTGTTTTTT
CASSFSTSTGELFF
>TRBJ2-7|.|TRBV5-1|TRBD2
TGCGCCAGCAGCTTGGCTACATCGCGGGGGGGCGAGCAGTACTTC
CASSLATSRGGEQYF
>TRBJ2-7|.|TRBV18|TRBD2
TGTGCCAGCTCATTACTAGCGGGCCAGGGGGAGCAGTACTTC
CASSLLAGQGEQYF
>TRBJ1-1|.|TRBV19|.
TGTGCCACTCGGGGGGAGAACACTGAAGCTTTCTTT
CATRGENTEAFF
>TRBJ1-6|.|TRBV5-1|.
TGCGCCAGCAGCTTGGGAGGAGGGGTTGGTTCACCCCTCCACTTT
CASSLGGGVGSPLHF
>TRBJ2-3|.|TRBV5-1|.
TGCGCCAGCAGCTTCTCTACTGGCACAGATACGCAGTATTTT
CASSFSTGTDTQYF
>TRBJ1-1|.|TRBV7-9|TRBD1
TGTGCCAGCACCTTCTCTCCCCGACAGGGTAAGAACACTGAAGCTTTCTTT
CASTFSPRQGKNTEAFF
>TRBJ1-5|.|TRBV7-2|.
TGTGCCAGCAGCTTGTCGGGGGATCGGAATCAGCCCCAGCATTTT
CASSLSGDRNQPQHF
>TRBJ2-2|.|TRBV3-1/TRBV3-2|TRBD1
TGTGCCAGCAGGGTGACAGGGACCGGGGAGCTGTTTTTT
CASRVTGTGELFF
>TRBJ1-2|.|TRBV7-8|.
TGTGCCAGCAGCTTAGCGCGGTTAGCTGGCTACACCTTC
CASSLARLAGYTF
>TRBJ1-5|.|TRBV6-1|.
TGTGCCAGCAGTGAAGAACCAGTCCAGCATTTT
CASSEEPVQHF
>TRBJ1-4|.|TRBV6-5|TRBD1
TGTGCCAGCAGAAGACAGGGAAGTGAAAAACTGTTTTTT
CASRRQGSEKLFF
>TRBJ1-6|few|TRBV12-5|TRBD1
TGTGCTAGTGGCCGGGACAGGGTATCGAGGAATTCACCCCTCCACTTT
CASGRDRVSRNSPLHF
>TRBJ1-1|.|TRBV18|TRBD1
TGTGCCAGCTCACCACTAAGGGGGCCGGGTGAAGCTTTCTTT
CASSPLRGPGEAFF
>TRBJ2-7|.|TRBV19|.
TGTGTCACAAAGGCAGCACAGGGAAGAAAGCCCTCCTCCTACGAGCAGTACTTC
CVTKAAQGRKPSSYEQYF
>TRBJ2-5|.|TRBV5-5|.
TGTGCCAGCAGCTTCAGTGTCAGGGAGACCCAGTACTTC
CASSFSVRETQYF
>TRBJ2-7|.|TRBV6-5|TRBD1
TGTGCCAGCAGGCGGGACAGGCTTTCCTACGAGCAGTACTTC
CASRRDRLSYEQYF
>TRBJ2-1|.|TRBV5-4|TRBD2
TGTGCCAGCAGCGCAAACGGCGGGGGGGGACAAAATGAGCAGTTCTTC
CASSANGGGGQNEQFF
>TRBJ1-2|.|TRBV5-5|.
TGTGCCAGCAGCTTGGACTGGCAGGGGTGGGGCTACACCTTC
CASSLDWQGWGYTF
>TRBJ1-2|once|TRBV6-5|.
TGTGCCAGCAGATTGGGACTAAACTATGGCTACACCTTC
CASRLGLNYGYTF
>TRBJ2-1|.|TRBV19|TRBD2
TGTGCCAGTAGTATAAGCGGGGGGGCCTTGACCTGGTTCTTC
CASSISGGALTWFF
>TRBJ2-7|.|TRBV11-2|.
TGTGCCAGCAGCCGAAAGGGGTGGATAAACTACGAGCAGTACTTC
CASSRKGWINYEQYF
>TRBJ1-5|.|TRBV7-9|.
TGTGCCAGCAGCCTGGGGACCGGGGGACATCAGCCCCAGCATTTT
CASSLGTGGHQPQHF
>TRBJ1-1|.|TRBV6-2/TRBV6-3|TRBD1
TGTGCCAGCAGTCAGGGACAGATGGCTTTCTTT
CASSQGQMAFF
>TRBJ2-2|.|TRBV2|.
TGTGCCAGCAGTGTCGAAGCGCTGGGCACCGGGGAGCTGTTTTTT
CASSVEALGTGELFF
>TRBJ2-1|few|TRBV4-1|TRBD2
TGCGCCAGCAGCCAAGGGGACTATTACAATGAGCAGTTCTTC
CASSQGDYYNEQFF
>TRBJ1-4|.|TRBV7-8|TRBD1
TGTGCCAGCAGCTTTAACACAGGGGGGTATGATGAAAAACTGTTTTTT
CASSFNTGGYDEKLFF
>TRBJ1-1|.|TRBV20-1|.
TGCAGTGCTAGACCCGGTACTGAAGCTTTCTTT
CSARPGTEAFF
>TRBJ2-3|.|TRBV7-8|TRBD2
TGTGCCAGCAGCTTAGAGTTAGCGGGGGTTACCACTAGCACAGATACGCAGTATTTT
CASSLELAGVTTSTDTQYF
>TRBJ1-2|many|TRBV2|.
TGTGCCAGCATCGGGACTTCAAATAGTGGCTACACCTTC
CASIGTSNSGYTF
>TRBJ2-7|once|TRBV20-1|.
TGCAGTGCTAGAGATAGAAGAGGGCAGTACTTC
CSARDRRGQYF
>TRBJ1-3|.|TRBV28|.
TGTGCCAGCACCCCGGGGGGGAGCTCTGGAAACACCATATATTTT
CASTPGGSSGNTIYF
>TRBJ2-5|.|TRBV2|TRBD2
TGTGCCAGCAGTGAACGGGTCGGGGGGGCTCTGGAGACCCAGTACTTC
CASSERVGGALETQYF
>TRBJ2-7|.|TRBV2|.
TGTGCCAGCAGCGTCCAGGGGTTCTACGAGCAGTACTTC
CASSVQGFYEQYF
>TRBJ2-5|.|TRBV11-2|TRBD2
TGTGCCAGCAGCGGGCGGACTAGCGGGGGTGGGGAGACCCAGTACTTC
CASSGRTSGGGETQYF
>TRBJ2-3|.|TRBV7-2|.
TGTGCCAGCCTACCTCCAGCTGAGGGAGGAGATACGCAGTATTTT
CASLPPAEGGDTQYF
>TRBJ1-3|.|TRBV7-9|TRBD1
TGTGCCAGCAGCAAGAGAACAGGGGACTCTGGAAACACCATATATTTT
CASSKRTGDSGNTIYF
>TRBJ2-1|.|TRBV5-1|.
TGCGCCAGCAGCGCCCTTTCCGGGGAGCAGTTCTTC
CASSALSGEQFF